One and the same sample provided the 24 T cell receptor beta chains below, sequenced in a study of shared clonotypes between healthy human individuals (dated by TCRdb to 2018 to 2020). To prepare the library, the immunoSEQ multiplex PCR assay was applied. In TCRdb, the immuneACCESS table is reduced to in-frame sequences with V and J assigned. These tables do not hold every clone; where another copy was compared, an unresolved V gene accounts for under half, and the others remain unexplained. Across this sample there are 2 million to 3 million clones, with under 95% seen only once. The ten largest clones add up to approximately 0.35% of the sample. Material for sequencing was naive CD4+ T cells from PBMCs. The cell subset or site label, read with the paper, signifies: CD45RA+ positively selected. The receptors come from a man younger than 35 in good health. Some clones in this sample may be carry-over from other donors' samples.

The sample holds one count of this clone. This sequence joins TRBV6-5 and TRBJ1-2; D remains unclear. This CDR3 has 15 residues. Trimming stripped 0 bases from V and 2 bases from J, with 10 bases between. The germline V gene has CDR1 MNHEY and CDR2 SVGAGI. CDR3 nucleotides: TGTGCCAGCAGTTACTCCCGGGCAGCCAACTATGGCTACACCTTC. Translating it yields CASSYSRAANYGYTF.

CDR3 sequence reads: CSANPGETQYF. The CDR3 DNA sequence: TGCAGTGCTAACCCTGGGGAGACCCAGTACTTC. The chain carries TRBV20-1 and TRBJ2-5; no clear D. V was cut by 4 bases and J by 5 bases, with 8 bases left in between. The CDR3 is 11 amino acids. In germline, CDR1 is DFQATT, CDR2 SNEGSKA (reference sequence).

The genes are TRBV13 and TRBJ2-7; no reliable D call. The length of the CDR3 is 15 residues. Looked up from germline, CDR1 is PRHDT and CDR2 is FYEKMQ (reference sequence). Trimming took 5 bases from V and 3 from J, leaving 17 bases between them. CDR3 nucleotides: TGTGCCAGCAGCCCCCATCTGGGCGGCGGCTACGAGCAGTACTTC. It codes for CASSPHLGGGYEQYF. The full variable domain, with the rest looked up from reference TRBV13 and TRBJ2-7, is AAGVIQSPRHLIKEKRETATLKCYPIPRHDTVYWYQQGPGQDPQFLISFYEKMQSDKGSIPDRFSAQQFSDYHSELNMSSLELGDSALYFCASSPHLGGGYEQYFGPGTRLTVT.

V usage is TRBV9 and J usage is TRBJ2-3, with D perhaps TRBD2 (5 bases). Germline CDR1 is SGDLS and CDR2 is YYNGEE. Trimming took off 0 bases at V and 0 bases at J, with 8 bases between the two ends. This CDR3 comprises 15 residues. The CDR3 region is CASSVVEASTDTQYF. Written as DNA, the CDR3 is TGTGCCAGCAGCGTAGTGGAGGCTAGCACAGATACGCAGTATTTT.

The rearrangement uses TRBV30 and TRBJ1-4; 9 nucleotides line up with TRBD1. J lost 6 bases, V lost 5 bases, and 7 bases had no gene match. The V gene's germline CDR1 is GTSNPN and CDR2 SVGIG (reference sequence). This CDR3 is 14 amino acids long. The CDR3 loop is CAWEGGQGDEKLFF. CDR3 nucleotides: TGTGCCTGGGAAGGGGGACAGGGTGATGAAAAACTGTTTTTT.

The rearrangement joins TRBV28 to TRBJ2-3; tentatively, D is TRBD1 or TRBD2 (5 bases each). V lost 3 bases and J lost 0, with 10 bases in between. CDR3 length: 15 residues. Germline loops: CDR1 MDHEN, CDR2 SYDVKM. The CDR3 DNA follows: TGTGCCAGCAGTTTTTCGGGGCGGAGCACAGATACGCAGTATTTT. The encoded protein is CASSFSGRSTDTQYF.

The V and J genes are TRBV28 and TRBJ2-5, with D perhaps matching TRBD2 (5 bases). The V gene's germline CDR1 is MDHEN and CDR2 SYDVKM. CDR3 length: 17 residues. V was shortened by 6 bases and J by 0 bases, with 20 bases between the two germline ends. The CDR3 coding sequence is TGTGCCAGCAGCAACCATATGAGCGGAAAGTACCAAGAGACCCAGTACTTC. Protein: CASSNHMSGKYQETQYF.

This sequence joins TRBV5-1 and TRBJ2-4; unclear D gene. Germline assignment: CDR1 SGHRS and CDR2 YFSETQ. V lost 0 bases to trimming and J lost 3 bases, with 10 bases between them. The CDR3 totals 15 residues. The CDR3 sequence: CASSLGAVGKNIQYF. DNA for the CDR3: TGCGCCAGCAGCTTGGGGGCCGTGGGCAAAAACATTCAGTACTTC. Full variable domain (missing parts from reference TRBV5-1 and TRBJ2-4): KAGVTQTPRYLIKTRGQQVTLSCSPISGHRSVSWYQQTPGQGLQFLFEYFSETQRNKGNFPGRFSGRQFSNSRSEMNVSTLELGDSALYLCASSLGAVGKNIQYFGAGTRLSVL.

This chain uses TRBV28 with TRBJ1-5, with D uncertain. The germline CDR1 and CDR2 sequences are MDHEN and SYDVKM. V gave up 3 bases and J gave up 0 bases, with 9 bases separating them. The CDR3 loop spans 15 amino acids. As DNA, the CDR3 is TGTGCCAGCAGTTTGGCGGCGTATAGCAATCAGCCCCAGCATTTT. Amino acid sequence: CASSLAAYSNQPQHF.

The chain uses TRBV28 and TRBJ1-1; D is uncertain. The V end was cut by 3 bases, the J end by 4 bases, with 21 bases between. CDR1 and CDR2 from the germline V gene are MDHEN and SYDVKM. This CDR3 comprises 17 residues. The CDR3 loop is CASSFSSIQAMVTEAFF. The CDR3, as DNA: TGTGCCAGCAGTTTTAGTTCTATCCAGGCCATGGTCACTGAAGCTTTCTTT.

In DNA, the CDR3 is TGTGCCACCAGCAGGCGGGGGACTACGAGCTCCTACAATGAGCAGTTCTTC. Translated, it gives CATSRRGTTSSYNEQFF. The rearrangement joins TRBV15 to TRBJ2-1; TRBD2 matches 7 bases. CDR3 length: 17 residues. Germline CDR1 and CDR2: LNHNV and YYDKDF (reference sequence). J was trimmed by 0 bases and V by 3 bases; bases with no gene match: 8.

The table lists this clone with a count of one. The rearrangement joins TRBV7-2 to TRBJ1-1; a possible D gene is TRBD1 (6 bases). CDR1 is SGHTA and CDR2 is FQGNSA in the germline V gene. V dropped 3 bases and J dropped 1 base, with 12 bases sitting between them. The CDR3 is 15 amino acids. CDR3: CASSLGAAQNTEAFF. CDR3 sequence (DNA): TGTGCCAGCAGCTTGGGGGCAGCACAGAACACTGAAGCTTTCTTT. The full variable domain, its missing parts supplied by reference TRBV7-2 and TRBJ1-1, is GAGVSQSPSNKVTEKGKDVELRCDPISGHTALYWYRQSLGQGLEFLIYFQGNSAPDKSGLPSDRFSAERTGGSVSTLTIQRTQQEDSAVYLCASSLGAAQNTEAFFGQGTRLTVV.

V is TRBV5-1 and J is TRBJ2-3, with 8 bases aligning to TRBD2. CDR1 is SGHRS, CDR2 YFSETQ, per germline. There are 20 residues in the CDR3. Germline trimming cut 5 bases from V and 6 bases from J; bases unmatched to any gene: 26. The CDR3 nucleotides are TGCGCCAGCAGACGCACCACTCAGGGTAGCGGGACCCCTAGGGCGGATACGCAGTATTTT. Its translation: CASRRTTQGSGTPRADTQYF.

This chain links TRBV7-3 with TRBJ2-2, with D possibly matching TRBD2 (5 bases). The germline V gene encodes CDR1 SGHTA and CDR2 FQGTGA. This CDR3 comprises 13 residues. Trimming stripped 0 bases from V and 7 bases from J, with 6 bases between. The CDR3 is CASSLTGIGELFF. The CDR3 DNA reads TGTGCCAGCAGCTTAACCGGGATCGGGGAGCTGTTTTTT. Full variable domain (remainder filled in from reference TRBV7-3 and TRBJ2-2): GAGVSQTPSNKVTEKGKYVELRCDPISGHTALYWYRQSLGQGPEFLIYFQGTGAADDSGLPNDRFFAVRPEGSVSTLKIQRTERGDSAVYLCASSLTGIGELFFGEGSRLTVL.

V is TRBV11-1 and J is TRBJ2-7; D perhaps matches TRBD1 (6 bases). The CDR3 is made up of 16 amino acids. V was cut by 5 bases and J by 0 bases, with 17 bases left in between. Germline V lookup: CDR1 SGHAT, CDR2 FQDESV (reference sequence). The CDR3 DNA reads as TGTGCCAGCAGCCCCAAGAACAGGGTTATCTCCTACGAGCAGTACTTC. Its protein is CASSPKNRVISYEQYF.

This chain uses TRBV27 with TRBJ2-5, with D perhaps matching TRBD2 (6 bases). V was trimmed by 3 bases and J by 2 bases, leaving 13 bases between them. Germline CDR1 reads MNHEY; CDR2 reads SMNVEV (reference sequence). This CDR3 has 15 residues. The CDR3 DNA reads as TGTGCCAGCAGTTTTAGAACTAGCAATCAAGAGACCCAGTACTTC. Protein sequence: CASSFRTSNQETQYF.

This chain uses TRBV28 with TRBJ2-1; 9 bases are shared with TRBD2. This CDR3 is built from 16 residues. The V and J ends lost 3 bases and 6 bases, in that order; junction bases with no gene match: 9. Germline CDR1 MDHEN, CDR2 SYDVKM. For the CDR3, the DNA is TGTGCCAGCAGTTTCGGCGGGAGGGGCGCCCTCAATGAGCAGTTCTTC. Translating it yields CASSFGGRGALNEQFF.

This clone was seen just once. This chain uses TRBV4-1 with TRBJ2-7; no clear D gene. Per the germline V gene, CDR1 is MGHRA and CDR2 is YSYEKL. This CDR3 has 15 amino acids. The ends were cut back, 3 bases at V and 2 bases at J, with 14 bases in the middle. The CDR3 sequence: CASSQVETGPYEQYF. The CDR3 bases are TGCGCCAGCAGCCAGGTAGAGACCGGCCCCTACGAGCAGTACTTC.

The chain uses TRBV5-1 and TRBJ2-3; no firm D call. This CDR3 comprises 13 residues. V lost 3 bases and J 0 bases, leaving 5 bases between the germline ends. CDR1 and CDR2 from the germline V gene are SGHRS and YFSETQ. CDR3 nucleotides: TGCGCCAGCAGCTCAGTCAGCACAGATACGCAGTATTTT. Protein product: CASSSVSTDTQYF.

The chain carries TRBV30 and TRBJ1-2; D ambiguous. CDR1 and CDR2 from the germline V gene are GTSNPN and SVGIG (reference sequence). There are 15 residues in the CDR3. With 0 bases removed from V and 1 base from J, the gap between germline ends came to 12 bases. Here the CDR3 reads CAWSVRGKGNYGYTF. The CDR3 nucleotides read TGTGCCTGGAGTGTACGAGGGAAGGGTAACTATGGCTACACCTTC.

This clone was picked up one time. The genes are TRBV18 and TRBJ2-2, with D unresolved. The CDR3 is 16 residues long. Germline assignment: CDR1 KGHSH and CDR2 LQKENI. Trimming took off 4 bases at V and 4 bases at J, with 16 bases between the two ends. The CDR3 nucleotides are TGTGCCAGCTCACGAGGTGTGGCGTCGGTCACCGGGGAGCTGTTTTTT. Translated: CASSRGVASVTGELFF.

The sample holds one count of this clone. The chain has TRBV11-2 and TRBJ2-7; D is perhaps TRBD1 or TRBD2 (5 bases each). The germline V gene encodes CDR1 SGHAT and CDR2 FQNNGV. The CDR3 consists of 18 residues. V dropped 5 bases and J dropped 7 bases, with 30 bases sitting between them. Written as DNA, the CDR3 is TGTGCCAGCAGCCATCTACAGGCCGATCTGCGGTCCCCGGGGGAGCAGTACTTC. Residues: CASSHLQADLRSPGEQYF.

As to this clone: Possible read error: a much larger clone is one base away. The V gene is TRBV7-8, the J gene TRBJ2-5; TRBD1 matches 7 bases. From germline, CDR1 is SGHVS and CDR2 FQNEAQ. V shed 3 bases and J 2 bases; nucleotides not matched to a gene: 0. CDR3 size: 13 residues. The DNA of the CDR3 is TGTGCCAGCAGCTTGGGACAGCAAGAGACCCAGTACTTC. Translated: CASSLGQQETQYF. The full variable domain, in which reference TRBV7-8 and TRBJ2-5 provide the parts outside the CDR3, is GAGVSQSPRYKVAKRGQDVALRCDPISGHVSLFWYQQALGQGPEFLTYFQNEAQLDKSGLPSDRFFAERPEGSVSTLKIQRTQQEDSAVYLCASSLGQQETQYFGPGTRLLVL.

The rearrangement joins TRBV27 to TRBJ2-7; D is possibly TRBD1 or TRBD2 (5 bases each). Germline values: CDR1 MNHEY, CDR2 SMNVEV (reference sequence). Trimming removed 3 bases from V and 2 bases from J, with 11 bases in between. CDR3 size: 14 residues. CDR3: CASSFRQGPYEQYF. As DNA, the CDR3 is TGTGCCAGCAGTTTTCGGCAGGGACCCTACGAGCAGTACTTC.